One sample yielded the 2 T cell receptor beta chains listed below, sequenced in a study of OX40 agonist ivuxolimab in advanced cancers. Sequenced by immunoSEQ multiplex PCR; TCRdb stores in-frame clones only, minus some. This sample has approximately 70,000 clones, with around nine tenths found just once. The specimen comprised CD4+ or CD8+ T cells sorted from blood, sampled in a trial of the OX40 agonist ivuxolimab. The receptors shown here come from an adult with an advanced solid tumor such as melanoma, head and neck, liver or kidney cancer.

The chain recombines TRBV4-3 with TRBJ2-2, with D perhaps TRBD2 (7 bases). CDR3 length: 17 residues. Germline CDR1 reads LGHNA; CDR2 reads YSLEER. Trimming shortened V by 1 base and J by 1 base, and 13 bases separated the two germline ends. CDR3 sequence reads: CASSQVGGARNTGELFF. The CDR3 DNA reads as TGCGCCAGCAGCCAAGTAGGGGGGGCGCGGAACACCGGGGAGCTGTTTTTT.

This chain joins TRBV28 and TRBJ2-4, with D perhaps being TRBD1 or TRBD2 (8 bases each). V was pared by 5 bases and J by 7 bases, with 18 bases between. CDR1 is MDHEN, CDR2 SYDVKM, per germline. The CDR3 extends over 15 amino acids. The CDR3 reads CASSGLARGLNIQYF. CDR3 sequence (DNA): TGTGCCAGCAGTGGACTAGCCAGGGGGCTTAACATTCAGTACTTC. Complete variable domain (other parts from reference TRBV28 and TRBJ2-4): DVKVTQSSRYLVKRTGEKVFLECVQDMDHENMFWYRQDPGLGLRLIYFSYDVKMKEKGDIPEGYSVSREKKERFSLILESASTNQTSMYLCASSGLARGLNIQYFGAGTRLSVL.